The source of this T cell receptor (beta chain) is a study of blood T cell repertoires in COVID-19. Sequenced by immunoSEQ multiplex PCR; TCRdb stores in-frame clones only, minus some. The sample lists more than 300,000 clones, 88% occurring once. The germline V and J ends were trimmed by 6 bases and 1 base, with 11 bases remaining between them. CDR1 and CDR2 (germline): SGHRS, YFSETQ. This CDR3 has 13 residues. Sample: PBMCs or T cells enriched from blood (not recorded which). This TCR was recovered from a woman aged 18-30 years who had recovered from COVID-19. The chain recombines TRBV5-1 with TRBJ2-7; tentatively, D is TRBD2 (5 bases). The CDR3 is CASKGDGSYEQYF. Written as DNA, the CDR3 is TGCGCCAGCAAGGGAGACGGGTCCTACGAGCAGTACTTC.